Listed below are T cell receptor beta chains from one sample, sequenced in a study of spatial heterogeneity in lung cancer. Each CDR3 protein gets one entry after TCRdb re-called the 5' RACE reads with MiXCR. The sample contains roughly 120,000 distinct CDR3 sequences, 10% to 15% of which appear only once. The source was PBMCs, collected at follow-up. The receptors originated from a male donor with early-stage non-small cell lung cancer. Each CDR3 is given with its conserved first and last residue. The order of the fields is D gene, clone size, J gene, V gene, CDR3 protein, CDR3 DNA. The D gene is left open where the match is weak. Not all rows give a size; the values are once, few, many and, for expanded clones, a class.

D gene: NA; clone size: NA; J gene: TRBJ2-3; V gene: TRBV5-4; CDR3 protein: CASSYRSSTDTQYF; CDR3 DNA: TGTGCCAGCAGCTACAGGAGTAGCACAGATACGCAGTATTTT
D gene: NA; clone size: many; J gene: TRBJ2-5; V gene: TRBV20-1; CDR3 protein: CSARDGVVTQYF; CDR3 DNA: TGCAGTGCTAGAGATGGGGTCGTGACCCAGTACTTC
D gene: TRBD1; clone size: NA; J gene: TRBJ1-6; V gene: TRBV7-2; CDR3 protein: CASSWTGTGRGSPLHF; CDR3 DNA: TGTGCCAGCAGCTGGACCGGGACAGGGAGAGGTTCACCCCTCCACTTT
D gene: NA; clone size: few; J gene: TRBJ1-4; V gene: TRBV20-1; CDR3 protein: CSARDGPRKLFF; CDR3 DNA: TGCAGTGCTAGAGACGGGCCACGGAAACTGTTTTTT
D gene: NA; clone size: NA; J gene: TRBJ1-5; V gene: TRBV10-3; CDR3 protein: CAISPDNQPQHF; CDR3 DNA: TGTGCCATCAGTCCAGATAATCAGCCCCAGCATTTT
D gene: NA; clone size: NA; J gene: TRBJ1-6; V gene: TRBV7-2; CDR3 protein: CASSPDRLTLHF; CDR3 DNA: TGTGCCAGCAGCCCAGACCGGTTGACCCTCCACTTT
D gene: NA; clone size: few; J gene: TRBJ1-4; V gene: TRBV5-1; CDR3 protein: CASSFRHREVEKLFF; CDR3 DNA: TGCGCCAGCAGCTTCCGGCACAGGGAGGTTGAAAAACTGTTTTTT
D gene: NA; clone size: few; J gene: TRBJ2-5; V gene: TRBV7-2; CDR3 protein: CASRKQETQYF; CDR3 DNA: TGTGCCAGCAGAAAGCAAGAGACCCAGTACTTC
D gene: NA; clone size: NA; J gene: TRBJ1-3; V gene: TRBV3-1; CDR3 protein: CASSQDLGSGNTIYF; CDR3 DNA: TGTGCCAGCAGCCAAGATCTGGGGTCGGGAAACACCATATATTTT
D gene: NA; clone size: NA; J gene: TRBJ2-5; V gene: TRBV18; CDR3 protein: CASSLREGETQYF; CDR3 DNA: TGTGCCAGCTCACTACGTGAAGGAGAGACCCAGTACTTC
D gene: TRBD1; clone size: NA; J gene: TRBJ1-6; V gene: TRBV20-1; CDR3 protein: CKGETGMGVNSPLHF; CDR3 DNA: TGCAAAGGGGAGACAGGGATGGGGGTTAATTCACCCCTCCACTTT
D gene: NA; clone size: few; J gene: TRBJ2-2; V gene: TRBV12-3/TRBV12-4; CDR3 protein: CASSPDRNTGELFF; CDR3 DNA: TGTGCCAGCAGTCCGGACCGGAACACCGGGGAGCTGTTTTTT
D gene: TRBD1; clone size: many; J gene: TRBJ2-3; V gene: TRBV27; CDR3 protein: CASSLSRGQGQDTQYF; CDR3 DNA: TGTGCCAGCAGTTTATCGAGGGGACAGGGTCAAGATACGCAGTATTTT
D gene: NA; clone size: NA; J gene: TRBJ2-7; V gene: TRBV7-2; CDR3 protein: CASSPDRRTYEQYF; CDR3 DNA: TGTGCCAGCAGCCCGGACCGGAGAACCTACGAGCAGTACTTC
D gene: NA; clone size: NA; J gene: TRBJ1-5; V gene: TRBV7-2; CDR3 protein: CASSLRGEQPQHF; CDR3 DNA: TGTGCCAGCAGCTTACGGGGCGAGCAGCCCCAGCATTTT
D gene: NA; clone size: few; J gene: TRBJ2-4; V gene: TRBV3-1; CDR3 protein: CASSPRSGRVNIQYF; CDR3 DNA: TGTGCCAGCAGCCCCCGCTCGGGGCGGGTGAACATTCAGTACTTC
D gene: NA; clone size: NA; J gene: TRBJ2-7; V gene: TRBV2; CDR3 protein: CASSEGPREQYF; CDR3 DNA: TGTGCCAGCAGTGAAGGACCGCGGGAGCAGTACTTC
D gene: TRBD1; clone size: many; J gene: TRBJ2-2; V gene: TRBV9; CDR3 protein: CASGTGTNTGELFF; CDR3 DNA: TGTGCCAGCGGGACAGGGACGAACACCGGGGAGCTGTTTTTT
D gene: NA; clone size: many; J gene: TRBJ2-5; V gene: TRBV4-2; CDR3 protein: CASSRHLGETQYF; CDR3 DNA: TGTGCCAGCAGCCGACATTTGGGAGAGACCCAGTACTTC
D gene: NA; clone size: many; J gene: TRBJ1-4; V gene: TRBV18; CDR3 protein: CASSPPGPATNEKLFF; CDR3 DNA: TGTGCCAGCTCACCACCGGGACCTGCAACTAATGAAAAACTGTTTTTT
D gene: TRBD1; clone size: few; J gene: TRBJ2-1; V gene: TRBV5-1; CDR3 protein: CASSLARQGADEQFF; CDR3 DNA: TGCGCCAGCAGCTTGGCAAGACAGGGGGCCGATGAGCAGTTCTTC
D gene: TRBD1; clone size: few; J gene: TRBJ1-2; V gene: TRBV20-1; CDR3 protein: CSADDRENYGYTF; CDR3 DNA: TGCAGTGCCGATGACAGGGAAAACTATGGCTACACCTTC
D gene: NA; clone size: many; J gene: TRBJ1-5; V gene: TRBV6-5; CDR3 protein: CASSYYRHNQPQHF; CDR3 DNA: TGTGCCAGCAGTTACTACAGGCACAATCAGCCCCAGCATTTT
D gene: NA; clone size: few; J gene: TRBJ1-5; V gene: TRBV28; CDR3 protein: CASSLKGLQQGRNQPQHF; CDR3 DNA: TGTGCCAGCAGTTTGAAAGGACTCCAGCAAGGGCGCAATCAGCCCCAGCATTTT
D gene: NA; clone size: few; J gene: TRBJ2-3; V gene: TRBV5-6; CDR3 protein: CASSLDAVDTQYF; CDR3 DNA: TGTGCCAGCAGCTTGGATGCAGTAGATACGCAGTATTTT
D gene: NA; clone size: NA; J gene: TRBJ2-2; V gene: TRBV9; CDR3 protein: CASSVAGSNTGELFF; CDR3 DNA: TGTGCCAGCAGCGTAGCGGGGTCGAACACCGGGGAGCTGTTTTTT
D gene: NA; clone size: many; J gene: TRBJ2-7; V gene: TRBV6-5; CDR3 protein: CASSTTGAYEQYF; CDR3 DNA: TGTGCCAGCAGTACCACGGGGGCCTACGAGCAGTACTTC
D gene: TRBD1; clone size: few; J gene: TRBJ1-5; V gene: TRBV12-3/TRBV12-4; CDR3 protein: CASRRTGALQPQHF; CDR3 DNA: TGTGCCAGCCGTCGGACAGGGGCTCTCCAGCCCCAGCATTTT
D gene: NA; clone size: many; J gene: TRBJ2-2; V gene: TRBV21-1; CDR3 protein: CASSTRDRGGGELFF; CDR3 DNA: TGTGCCAGCAGCACCCGGGACAGGGGAGGCGGGGAGCTGTTTTTT
D gene: NA; clone size: NA; J gene: TRBJ2-2; V gene: TRBV3-1; CDR3 protein: CASSQVSTGELFF; CDR3 DNA: TGTGCCAGCAGCCAGGTCAGCACCGGGGAGCTGTTTTTT
D gene: TRBD2; clone size: many; J gene: TRBJ2-1; V gene: TRBV29-1; CDR3 protein: CSVERETAEQFF; CDR3 DNA: TGCAGCGTTGAGCGGGAGACAGCCGAGCAGTTCTTC
D gene: NA; clone size: few; J gene: TRBJ2-3; V gene: TRBV5-1; CDR3 protein: CASSLDRAATDTQYF; CDR3 DNA: TGCGCCAGCAGCTTGGACAGAGCCGCCACAGATACGCAGTATTTT
D gene: TRBD1; clone size: few; J gene: TRBJ1-3; V gene: TRBV2; CDR3 protein: CASSEAPGQGPSGNTIYF; CDR3 DNA: TGTGCCAGCAGTGAAGCCCCCGGACAGGGCCCCTCTGGAAACACCATATATTTT
D gene: NA; clone size: NA; J gene: TRBJ2-7; V gene: TRBV20-1; CDR3 protein: CSARDWRGTYEQYF; CDR3 DNA: TGCAGTGCTAGAGATTGGAGGGGTACCTACGAGCAGTACTTC
D gene: TRBD2; clone size: few; J gene: TRBJ2-3; V gene: TRBV7-9; CDR3 protein: CASSFGLAGGPRTDTQYF; CDR3 DNA: TGTGCCAGCAGCTTCGGACTAGCGGGGGGGCCGCGCACAGATACGCAGTATTTT
D gene: NA; clone size: few; J gene: TRBJ1-1; V gene: TRBV11-3; CDR3 protein: CASSLNVKDTEAFF; CDR3 DNA: TGTGCCAGCAGCTTAAACGTTAAAGACACTGAAGCTTTCTTT
D gene: TRBD2; clone size: few; J gene: TRBJ2-2; V gene: TRBV3-1; CDR3 protein: CASSARTSGGANTGELFF; CDR3 DNA: TGTGCCAGCAGCGCCCGGACTAGCGGGGGGGCGAACACCGGGGAGCTGTTTTTT
D gene: NA; clone size: many; J gene: TRBJ2-5; V gene: TRBV12-3/TRBV12-4; CDR3 protein: CASRVQPRGGETQYF; CDR3 DNA: TGTGCCAGCAGAGTTCAGCCCCGGGGAGGAGAGACCCAGTACTTC
D gene: NA; clone size: few; J gene: TRBJ1-1; V gene: TRBV18; CDR3 protein: CASSGAAMNTEAFF; CDR3 DNA: TGTGCCAGCTCAGGGGCGGCCATGAACACTGAAGCTTTCTTT
D gene: NA; clone size: many; J gene: TRBJ2-2; V gene: TRBV7-8; CDR3 protein: CASIRGEVNTGELFF; CDR3 DNA: TGTGCCAGCATCCGTGGTGAGGTTAACACCGGGGAGCTGTTTTTT
D gene: NA; clone size: NA; J gene: TRBJ1-1; V gene: TRBV29-1; CDR3 protein: CSVGGHVGAEAFF; CDR3 DNA: TGCAGCGTGGGGGGGCACGTGGGCGCTGAAGCTTTCTTT
D gene: NA; clone size: NA; J gene: TRBJ2-5; V gene: TRBV6-6; CDR3 protein: CASSSPRPEETQYF; CDR3 DNA: TGTGCCAGCAGTTCCCCTCGACCAGAAGAGACCCAGTACTTC
D gene: NA; clone size: NA; J gene: TRBJ1-4; V gene: TRBV7-9; CDR3 protein: CASSPSVVVEKLFF; CDR3 DNA: TGTGCCAGCAGCCCCTCAGTAGTGGTTGAAAAACTGTTTTTT
D gene: TRBD1; clone size: many; J gene: TRBJ2-2; V gene: TRBV30; CDR3 protein: CAWSRGRQGAVGELFF; CDR3 DNA: TGTGCCTGGAGTCGGGGACGACAGGGGGCGGTCGGGGAGCTGTTTTTT
D gene: TRBD2; clone size: once; J gene: TRBJ2-1; V gene: TRBV5-4; CDR3 protein: CASSSRLAQDEQFF; CDR3 DNA: TGTGCCAGCAGCTCCCGACTAGCCCAGGATGAGCAGTTCTTC
D gene: NA; clone size: NA; J gene: TRBJ2-7; V gene: TRBV28; CDR3 protein: CASSLTSGFSYEQYF; CDR3 DNA: TGTGCCAGCAGTTTAACCTCAGGGTTCTCCTACGAGCAGTACTTC
D gene: NA; clone size: NA; J gene: TRBJ1-5; V gene: TRBV7-2; CDR3 protein: CASSLASGQGQPQHF; CDR3 DNA: TGTGCCAGCAGCTTAGCCTCCGGGCAGGGTCAGCCCCAGCATTTT
D gene: TRBD2; clone size: few; J gene: TRBJ2-5; V gene: TRBV7-2; CDR3 protein: CASSLESRLAGTQYF; CDR3 DNA: TGTGCCAGCAGCTTAGAGTCCCGACTAGCGGGGACCCAGTACTTC
D gene: NA; clone size: many; J gene: TRBJ1-2; V gene: TRBV29-1; CDR3 protein: CSSFWAGANGYTF; CDR3 DNA: TGCAGCTCCTTTTGGGCCGGGGCGAATGGCTACACCTTC
D gene: TRBD1; clone size: once; J gene: TRBJ2-3; V gene: TRBV28; CDR3 protein: CASSHRGRGTDTQYF; CDR3 DNA: TGTGCCAGCAGTCACAGGGGGCGAGGCACAGATACGCAGTATTTT
D gene: NA; clone size: many; J gene: TRBJ1-3; V gene: TRBV18; CDR3 protein: CASSQSGIPGNTIYF; CDR3 DNA: TGTGCCAGCTCACAATCAGGGATCCCTGGAAACACCATATATTTT